The rows below give T cell receptor beta chains drawn from one sample of a study of OX40 agonist ivuxolimab in advanced cancers. Profiled with immunoSEQ multiplex PCR; TCRdb holds only in-frame clones, not every one. The sample includes fewer than 65,000 clones, about 89% of them seen just once. Material: CD4+ or CD8+ T cells sorted from blood, obtained in a trial of the OX40 agonist ivuxolimab. These receptors were taken from an adult with an advanced solid tumor such as melanoma, head and neck, liver or kidney cancer. CDR3s include the opening cysteine and the closing phenylalanine or tryptophan. D genes are given only for firm matches. Only some rows state a clone size, as once, few, many or a class for expanded clones.

d_call: TRBD1
j_call: TRBJ2-2
clone_size: -
cdr3_length: 16
v_call: TRBV29-1
cdr3_nt: TGCAGCGTTGAAAAGGACAGGGGGCGAGACACCGGGGAGCTGTTTTTT
cdr3_aa: CSVEKDRGRDTGELFF

d_call: TRBD1
j_call: TRBJ1-1
clone_size: -
cdr3_length: 19
v_call: TRBV18
cdr3_nt: TGTGCCAGCTCACCAGGGAGGGACAGGGAAGTTTTTAAGAACACTGAAGCTTTCTTT
cdr3_aa: CASSPGRDREVFKNTEAFF

d_call: -
j_call: TRBJ1-2
clone_size: -
cdr3_length: 11
v_call: TRBV29-1
cdr3_nt: TGCAGCGCTTCACCTGCAGCCGGCCAAACCTTC
cdr3_aa: CSASPAAGQTF

d_call: -
j_call: TRBJ1-1
clone_size: -
cdr3_length: 13
v_call: TRBV9
cdr3_nt: TGTGCCAGCAGCGTAGCTGACAGCGGAGAAGCTTTCTTT
cdr3_aa: CASSVADSGEAFF

d_call: -
j_call: TRBJ2-7
clone_size: -
cdr3_length: 15
v_call: TRBV27
cdr3_nt: TGTGCCAGCAGTTTTTCCCCCCGAGAGGCCTACGAGCAGTACTTC
cdr3_aa: CASSFSPREAYEQYF

d_call: -
j_call: TRBJ2-3
clone_size: -
cdr3_length: 15
v_call: TRBV21-1
cdr3_nt: TGTGCCAGCAGCAATGCCGGGGGGGCTCCAGATACGCAGTATTTT
cdr3_aa: CASSNAGGAPDTQYF

d_call: TRBD1
j_call: TRBJ1-5
clone_size: -
cdr3_length: 15
v_call: TRBV6-5
cdr3_nt: TGTGCCAGCAGTGCCGACAGGGGAAGCAATCAGCCCCAGCATTTT
cdr3_aa: CASSADRGSNQPQHF

d_call: -
j_call: TRBJ2-4
clone_size: -
cdr3_length: 17
v_call: TRBV2
cdr3_nt: TGTGCCAGCAGTGAAGCACCGGGAAGGGTGCTGGAAAACATTCAGTACTTC
cdr3_aa: CASSEAPGRVLENIQYF

d_call: -
j_call: TRBJ1-6
clone_size: few
cdr3_length: 14
v_call: TRBV7-9
cdr3_nt: TGTGCCAGCAGTTCGGGGGCTGGGGGTGCACCCCTCCACTTT
cdr3_aa: CASSSGAGGAPLHF

d_call: TRBD2
j_call: TRBJ2-3
clone_size: -
cdr3_length: 18
v_call: TRBV27
cdr3_nt: TGTGCCAGCAGCCACCTTAGTGCTAGCGGACCTAGCACAGATACGCAGTATTTT
cdr3_aa: CASSHLSASGPSTDTQYF

d_call: TRBD1
j_call: TRBJ2-1
clone_size: -
cdr3_length: 13
v_call: TRBV9
cdr3_nt: TGTGCCAGCAGCCCCCGGGACAGGGAATGGAAGTTCTTC
cdr3_aa: CASSPRDREWKFF

d_call: -
j_call: TRBJ2-1
clone_size: few
cdr3_length: 13
v_call: TRBV7-8
cdr3_nt: TGTGCCAGCAGCTTAGGTCAGGCCTATGAGCAGTTCTTC
cdr3_aa: CASSLGQAYEQFF

d_call: TRBD1
j_call: TRBJ1-5
clone_size: once
cdr3_length: 16
v_call: TRBV27
cdr3_nt: TGTGCCAGCAGTTTATTTGCAGGGGGTATCAATCAGCCCCAGCATTTT
cdr3_aa: CASSLFAGGINQPQHF

d_call: TRBD1
j_call: TRBJ2-5
clone_size: -
cdr3_length: 19
v_call: TRBV28
cdr3_nt: TGTGCCAGCAGTTTCCCACCTCGACAGGGGCTAATTAATCAAGAGACCCAGTACTTC
cdr3_aa: CASSFPPRQGLINQETQYF

d_call: -
j_call: TRBJ1-4
clone_size: -
cdr3_length: 15
v_call: TRBV15
cdr3_nt: TGTGCCACCAGCGGATCGCGGGCCACGAATGAAAAACTGTTTTTT
cdr3_aa: CATSGSRATNEKLFF

d_call: TRBD2
j_call: TRBJ2-1
clone_size: few
cdr3_length: 17
v_call: TRBV7-2
cdr3_nt: TGTGCCAGCAGCCAAACCTTAGCGGGGAGCTCCTACAATGAGCAGTTCTTC
cdr3_aa: CASSQTLAGSSYNEQFF

d_call: -
j_call: TRBJ2-3
clone_size: once
cdr3_length: 17
v_call: TRBV18
cdr3_nt: TGTGCCAGCTCACCTCTCCAGGTCGATCCCCGCACAGATACGCAGTATTTT
cdr3_aa: CASSPLQVDPRTDTQYF

d_call: -
j_call: TRBJ1-5
clone_size: -
cdr3_length: 15
v_call: TRBV5-8
cdr3_nt: TGTGCCAGCAGCTTAGTTTCGTCAGGCAATCAGCCCCAGCATTTT
cdr3_aa: CASSLVSSGNQPQHF

d_call: -
j_call: TRBJ2-2
clone_size: -
cdr3_length: 15
v_call: TRBV4-1
cdr3_nt: TGCGCCAGCAGCCACAAGACAGCAGTCACCGGGGAGCTGTTTTTT
cdr3_aa: CASSHKTAVTGELFF

d_call: -
j_call: TRBJ1-2
clone_size: -
cdr3_length: 14
v_call: TRBV5-6
cdr3_nt: TGTGCCAGCAGCTTGGCCGAGGAACAGGGTTTGTGCACCTTC
cdr3_aa: CASSLAEEQGLCTF

d_call: -
j_call: TRBJ2-2
clone_size: once
cdr3_length: 13
v_call: TRBV6-4
cdr3_nt: TGTGCCAGCAGGGCAGCGAACACCGGGGAGCTGTTTTTT
cdr3_aa: CASRAANTGELFF

d_call: -
j_call: TRBJ2-1
clone_size: -
cdr3_length: 13
v_call: TRBV7-3
cdr3_nt: TGTGCCAGCGCCGGGGGCACAGACAATGAGCAGTTCTTC
cdr3_aa: CASAGGTDNEQFF

d_call: -
j_call: TRBJ1-1
clone_size: -
cdr3_length: 15
v_call: TRBV7-3
cdr3_nt: TGTGCCAGCAGCTTATATGGGTCAGGGGACACTGAAGCTTTCTTT
cdr3_aa: CASSLYGSGDTEAFF

d_call: -
j_call: TRBJ2-2
clone_size: -
cdr3_length: 16
v_call: TRBV27
cdr3_nt: TGTGCCAGCAGTTTAACCGGGTCCCCTTACACCGGGGAGCTGTTTTTT
cdr3_aa: CASSLTGSPYTGELFF

d_call: TRBD1
j_call: TRBJ2-2
clone_size: -
cdr3_length: 16
v_call: TRBV29-1
cdr3_nt: TGCAGCGTTGAGGACAGGGGGAAGAAGGGCACCGGGGAGCTGTTTTTT
cdr3_aa: CSVEDRGKKGTGELFF

d_call: TRBD2
j_call: TRBJ2-2
clone_size: -
cdr3_length: 17
v_call: TRBV7-6
cdr3_nt: TGTGCCAGCAGCCGAACGACTAGCGGGGATAACACCGGGGAGCTGTTTTTT
cdr3_aa: CASSRTTSGDNTGELFF

d_call: -
j_call: TRBJ2-5
clone_size: -
cdr3_length: 16
v_call: TRBV7-9
cdr3_nt: TGTGCCAGCAGCTTCCGCCTCCACGGAGAACAAGAGACCCAGTACTTC
cdr3_aa: CASSFRLHGEQETQYF

d_call: -
j_call: TRBJ2-5
clone_size: -
cdr3_length: 16
v_call: TRBV4-1
cdr3_nt: TGCGCCAGCAGCCAAGGAACGGAGGGAGCAAAAGAGACCCAGTACTTC
cdr3_aa: CASSQGTEGAKETQYF

d_call: -
j_call: TRBJ1-2
clone_size: few
cdr3_length: 14
v_call: TRBV7-9
cdr3_nt: TGTGCCAGCAGCTTAGCCGGACAGTCCTATGGCTACACCTTC
cdr3_aa: CASSLAGQSYGYTF

d_call: -
j_call: TRBJ1-1
clone_size: -
cdr3_length: 15
v_call: TRBV12-5
cdr3_nt: TGTGCTAGTGGTACAACCATAGGGTCCAACACTGAAGCTTTCTTT
cdr3_aa: CASGTTIGSNTEAFF

d_call: -
j_call: TRBJ2-2
clone_size: -
cdr3_length: 14
v_call: TRBV7-6
cdr3_nt: TGTGCCAGCAGCTTAGCTGCGGGGACCGGGGAGCTGTTTTTT
cdr3_aa: CASSLAAGTGELFF

d_call: -
j_call: TRBJ2-7
clone_size: -
cdr3_length: 11
v_call: TRBV4-3
cdr3_nt: TGCGCCAGCAGCCAAGGCAGCGAGCAGTACTTC
cdr3_aa: CASSQGSEQYF

d_call: TRBD1
j_call: TRBJ2-3
clone_size: -
cdr3_length: 16
v_call: TRBV28
cdr3_nt: TGTGCCAGCAGTTTCCGGGACAGGGGCAGCACAGATACGCAGTATTTT
cdr3_aa: CASSFRDRGSTDTQYF

d_call: -
j_call: TRBJ1-2
clone_size: -
cdr3_length: 14
v_call: TRBV6-5
cdr3_nt: TGTGCCAGCAGTTACGGCCGGGCCCAACAAGGCTACACCTTC
cdr3_aa: CASSYGRAQQGYTF

d_call: -
j_call: TRBJ2-7
clone_size: -
cdr3_length: 11
v_call: TRBV6-6
cdr3_nt: TGTGCCAGCAGTTACTTCTACGAGCAGTACTTC
cdr3_aa: CASSYFYEQYF

d_call: -
j_call: TRBJ1-3
clone_size: -
cdr3_length: 16
v_call: TRBV10-3
cdr3_nt: TGTGCCATCAGTGAGTCGACTCCACTCTCTGGAAACACCATATATTTT
cdr3_aa: CAISESTPLSGNTIYF

d_call: TRBD1
j_call: TRBJ1-5
clone_size: -
cdr3_length: 15
v_call: TRBV6-5
cdr3_nt: TGTGCCAGCAAGGTAGGACAGGGAGCAATCCAGCCCCAGCATTTT
cdr3_aa: CASKVGQGAIQPQHF

d_call: TRBD2
j_call: TRBJ2-1
clone_size: once
cdr3_length: 15
v_call: TRBV19
cdr3_nt: TGTGCCAGCAAATTAGCGGGAGGGGGGTACAATGAGCAGTTCTTC
cdr3_aa: CASKLAGGGYNEQFF

d_call: -
j_call: TRBJ2-5
clone_size: -
cdr3_length: 18
v_call: TRBV27
cdr3_nt: TGTGCCAGCAGTGCAGGGGGGGGTGTTTCCCCATTCGGGGAGACCCAGTACTTC
cdr3_aa: CASSAGGGVSPFGETQYF

d_call: TRBD1
j_call: TRBJ2-2
clone_size: -
cdr3_length: 16
v_call: TRBV2
cdr3_nt: TGTGCCAGCAGTGAAGCCATCAGGGGGCGGACCGGGGAGCTGTTTTTT
cdr3_aa: CASSEAIRGRTGELFF

d_call: -
j_call: TRBJ1-1
clone_size: once
cdr3_length: 10
v_call: TRBV28
cdr3_nt: TGTGCCAGCAGCACGGGAAGAGCTTTCTTT
cdr3_aa: CASSTGRAFF

d_call: TRBD2
j_call: TRBJ2-1
clone_size: -
cdr3_length: 14
v_call: TRBV5-5
cdr3_nt: TGTGCCAGCAGCTTGGCGGCGGGAGGGAATGAGCAGTTCTTC
cdr3_aa: CASSLAAGGNEQFF

d_call: -
j_call: TRBJ1-2
clone_size: few
cdr3_length: 13
v_call: TRBV9
cdr3_nt: TGTGCCAGCAGCGTAGGTGGGGACTATGGCTACACCTTC
cdr3_aa: CASSVGGDYGYTF

d_call: -
j_call: TRBJ1-1
clone_size: -
cdr3_length: 14
v_call: TRBV4-1
cdr3_nt: TGCGCCAGCAGCCACCCTCGGGACAAGACTGAAGCTTTCTTT
cdr3_aa: CASSHPRDKTEAFF

d_call: -
j_call: TRBJ2-1
clone_size: once
cdr3_length: 13
v_call: TRBV9
cdr3_nt: TGTGCCAGCAGCGGACAGGTTTACAATGAGCAGTTCTTC
cdr3_aa: CASSGQVYNEQFF

d_call: -
j_call: TRBJ2-2
clone_size: -
cdr3_length: 12
v_call: TRBV5-4
cdr3_nt: TGTGCCAGCAGCTTAGACACCGGGGAGCTGTTTTTT
cdr3_aa: CASSLDTGELFF

d_call: TRBD2
j_call: TRBJ2-1
clone_size: -
cdr3_length: 14
v_call: TRBV19
cdr3_nt: TGTGCCAGTAGTATGAGCGGGAGGGCTGTGCACCAGTTCTTC
cdr3_aa: CASSMSGRAVHQFF

d_call: -
j_call: TRBJ1-1
clone_size: once
cdr3_length: 13
v_call: TRBV7-6
cdr3_nt: TGTGCCAGCAGCTTACGAGGAGAGTATGAAGCTTTCTTT
cdr3_aa: CASSLRGEYEAFF